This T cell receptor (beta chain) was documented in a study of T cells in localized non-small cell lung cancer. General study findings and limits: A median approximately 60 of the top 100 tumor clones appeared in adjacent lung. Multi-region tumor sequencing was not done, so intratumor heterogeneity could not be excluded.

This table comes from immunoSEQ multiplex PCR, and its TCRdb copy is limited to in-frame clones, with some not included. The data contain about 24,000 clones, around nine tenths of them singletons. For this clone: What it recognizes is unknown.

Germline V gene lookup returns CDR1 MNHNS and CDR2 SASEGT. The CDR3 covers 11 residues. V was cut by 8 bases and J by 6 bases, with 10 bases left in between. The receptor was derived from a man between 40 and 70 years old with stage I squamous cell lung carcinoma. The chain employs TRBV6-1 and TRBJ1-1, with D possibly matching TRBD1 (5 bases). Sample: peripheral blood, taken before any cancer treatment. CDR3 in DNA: TGTGCCAGCCGGGTCAGGGCTGAAGCTTTCTTT. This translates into CASRVRAEAFF.